The next 3 T cell receptor beta chains were all read from a single sample in a study of beta chain features in type 1 diabetes. These receptors' targets are unknown. Reverse transcription of all isolated RNA meant that expressed TCRB transcripts were sequenced. Assay used: immunoSEQ multiplex PCR; TCRdb lists only in-frame clones, some missing. Of around 360,000 clones listed, 10% to 15% are singletons. Regarding the study as a whole: Among patients with Type 1 diabetes, TCRB CDR3s were moderately but significantly shorter in every one of the four CD4+ subsets.

Input material: naive CD4+ T cells from blood. These receptors were obtained from a woman aged 18-29 years with type 1 diabetes.

V usage is TRBV14 and J usage is TRBJ1-1; D is unresolved. This CDR3 has 13 amino acids. V lost 5 bases, J lost 1 base, and 8 bases lay in between. Germline V gene lookup returns CDR1 SGHDN and CDR2 FVKESK. The CDR3 loop reads CASSVDSNTEAFF. CDR3 bases: TGTGCCAGCAGCGTCGACTCGAACACTGAAGCTTTCTTT.

This clone was counted between two and nine times. This chain joins TRBV23-1 and TRBJ2-3; D remains ambiguous. TRBV23-1 is identified as an open reading frame with a role that is uncertain. The CDR3 has 14 amino acids. V lost 3 bases, J lost 4 bases, and 11 bases lay in between. The CDR3 region is CASSQLLSPDTQYF. The CDR3 coding sequence is TGCGCCAGCAGTCAGTTACTTTCCCCAGATACGCAGTATTTT.

The chain links TRBV7-9 to TRBJ2-4; 9 bases line up with TRBD2. V dropped 11 bases and J dropped 0; count of bases not matched to a gene: 5. CDR3 length: 14 residues. In germline, CDR1 is SEHNR, CDR2 FQNEAQ (reference sequence). This CDR3 reads CAVGLALAKNIQYF. CDR3 sequence (DNA): TGTGCCGTCGGACTAGCGTTAGCCAAAAACATTCAGTACTTC.